A selection of T cell receptor beta chains follows, all from one sample in a study of T cell repertoires in cytomegalovirus infection. One entry per CDR3 protein results from TCRdb running MiXCR on the reads. The sample lists nearly 450,000 distinct CDR3 sequences; approximately 31% were seen once. Sequencing was carried out using PBMCs. The receptor set was obtained from a human donor in good health (CMV status not recorded). Some clones in this sample may be carry-over from other donors' samples. Each CDR3 is given with its conserved first and last residue. D genes are given only for firm matches. Size values are once, few and many counts, or a class for expanded clones, and some rows have none.

>TRBD2|NA|TRBJ2-2|TRBV29-1
CSVSRRGADTGELFF
TGCAGCGTTTCAAGGCGGGGGGCAGACACCGGGGAGCTGTTTTTT
>TRBD1|NA|TRBJ1-4|TRBV6-6
CASSFRGRDDEKLFF
TGTGCCAGCAGTTTTAGGGGGCGGGATGATGAAAAACTGTTTTTT
>NA|NA|TRBJ1-5|TRBV12-3/TRBV12-4
CASSSAEAPNQPQHF
TGTGCCAGCAGCTCCGCGGAGGCCCCTAATCAGCCCCAGCATTTT
>NA|NA|TRBJ2-1|TRBV7-6
CASSQNPSYNEQFF
TGTGCCAGCAGCCAAAACCCCTCCTACAATGAGCAGTTCTTC
>NA|NA|TRBJ1-5|TRBV18
CASSPAGDNQPQHF
TGTGCCAGCTCACCGGCAGGGGACAATCAGCCCCAGCATTTT
>NA|few|TRBJ2-1|TRBV19
CASSNQGDEQFF
TGTGCCAGTAGTAACCAGGGTGATGAGCAGTTCTTC
>NA|NA|TRBJ1-4|TRBV12-3/TRBV12-4
CASSLGGGAGHENLFF
TGTGCCAGCAGTTTAGGAGGGGGTGCAGGGCATGAAAACCTGTTTTTT
>NA|few|TRBJ2-1|TRBV5-4
CASSLDLGIANEQFF
TGTGCCAGCAGCTTGGATTTAGGGATCGCCAATGAGCAGTTCTTC
>NA|NA|TRBJ1-1|TRBV12-3/TRBV12-4
CASSKFRAEAFF
TGTGCCAGCAGCAAATTTCGGGCTGAAGCTTTCTTT
>TRBD2|NA|TRBJ2-1|TRBV11-2
CASSGTFYNEQFF
TGTGCCAGTAGCGGGACTTTCTACAATGAGCAGTTCTTC
>NA|few|TRBJ1-5|TRBV20-1
CSASVGAGNQPQHF
TGCAGTGCGTCGGTGGGGGCTGGCAATCAGCCCCAGCATTTT
>TRBD1|many|TRBJ1-2|TRBV7-2
CASKNRGQGGYTF
TGTGCCAGCAAAAATAGGGGACAGGGTGGCTACACCTTC
>TRBD1|few|TRBJ1-2|TRBV30
CAFTRQGPNYGYTF
TGTGCCTTTACTCGACAGGGCCCTAACTATGGCTACACCTTC
>NA|NA|TRBJ2-1|TRBV28
CASSPGGPKTNEQFF
TGTGCCAGCAGTCCCGGGGGGCCCAAAACCAATGAGCAGTTCTTC
>TRBD1|few|TRBJ2-2|TRBV19
CASSRIGTGVTGELFF
TGTGCCAGTAGTAGGATAGGGACAGGGGTAACCGGGGAGCTGTTTTTT
>NA|many|TRBJ1-5|TRBV4-3
CASSQDFGQGGQPQHF
TGCGCCAGCAGCCAAGATTTTGGGCAGGGAGGTCAGCCCCAGCATTTT
>TRBD2|NA|TRBJ2-2|TRBV7-2
CASRGGGYRSGELFF
TGTGCCAGCAGGGGCGGGGGGTATCGGTCCGGGGAGCTGTTTTTT
>NA|many|TRBJ1-2|TRBV28
CASSTLRGGADGYTF
TGTGCCAGCAGTACACTCCGTGGGGGGGCGGATGGCTACACCTTC
>NA|few|TRBJ1-5|TRBV6-2/TRBV6-3
CASSYSIGSRGGNQPQHF
TGTGCCAGCAGTTACAGTATCGGTAGCAGGGGAGGCAATCAGCCCCAGCATTTT
>NA|NA|TRBJ1-1|TRBV7-3
CASSRLVNTEAFF
TGTGCCAGCAGCCGATTAGTAAACACTGAAGCTTTCTTT
>TRBD1|NA|TRBJ2-7|TRBV2
CASNPDRGVEQYF
TGTGCCAGCAATCCGGACAGGGGGGTCGAGCAGTACTTC
>NA|few|TRBJ1-1|TRBV12-3/TRBV12-4
CASSLTGWAAEAFF
TGTGCCAGCAGTTTAACAGGGTGGGCGGCTGAAGCTTTCTTT
>NA|NA|TRBJ1-5|TRBV20-1
CSARAGGQPQHF
TGCAGTGCTAGGGCCGGGGGGCAGCCCCAGCATTTT
>TRBD1|NA|TRBJ1-2|TRBV20-1
CSASPPGQGDYGYTF
TGCAGTGCTAGTCCCCCTGGACAGGGAGACTATGGCTACACCTTC
>TRBD1|NA|TRBJ2-5|TRBV20-1
CSASGTLDRGQETQYF
TGCAGTGCTAGTGGGACATTAGACAGGGGCCAAGAGACCCAGTACTTC
>NA|few|TRBJ2-7|TRBV7-6
CASSSDGEQYF
TGTGCCAGCAGCTCCGACGGCGAGCAGTACTTC
>NA|few|TRBJ2-4|TRBV20-1
CSAPRTVLAKNIQYF
TGCAGTGCACCCAGGACAGTTTTAGCCAAAAACATTCAGTACTTC
>NA|NA|TRBJ1-1|TRBV28
CASMGDEAFF
TGTGCCAGCATGGGAGACGAAGCTTTCTTT
>NA|many|TRBJ2-7|TRBV27
CASSLSRGASPSYEQYF
TGTGCCAGCAGTTTATCCAGGGGGGCCTCTCCCTCCTACGAGCAGTACTTC
>NA|few|TRBJ2-7|TRBV27
CASSYGIAYEQYF
TGTGCCAGCAGTTACGGGATAGCCTACGAGCAGTACTTC
>NA|few|TRBJ2-3|TRBV29-1
CSPILRNYSTDTQYF
TGCAGCCCCATACTAAGGAATTACAGCACAGATACGCAGTATTTT
>TRBD2|NA|TRBJ2-1|TRBV28
CACSFSGGTYNEQFF
TGTGCCTGCAGTTTCAGCGGGGGGACTTACAATGAGCAGTTCTTC
>NA|few|TRBJ1-4|TRBV20-1
CSARADATNEKLFF
TGCAGTGCTAGAGCAGATGCAACTAATGAAAAACTGTTTTTT
>TRBD2|few|TRBJ2-1|TRBV6-2/TRBV6-3
CASSSSGGGLNEQFF
TGTGCCAGCAGTTCGAGCGGGGGGGGGCTCAATGAGCAGTTCTTC
>NA|NA|TRBJ2-3|TRBV5-1
CASGRDSLPDTQYF
TGCGCCAGCGGGCGGGACAGCCTCCCAGATACGCAGTATTTT
>TRBD1|NA|TRBJ1-6|TRBV12-3/TRBV12-4
CASSPRDRGPNSPLHF
TGTGCCAGCAGCCCAAGGGACAGGGGCCCTAATTCACCCCTCCACTTT
>NA|NA|TRBJ2-2|TRBV11-2
CASSLGTPRGQFWAGELFF
TGTGCCAGCAGCTTAGGAACGCCCAGGGGCCAATTTTGGGCCGGGGAGCTGTTTTTT
>TRBD1|NA|TRBJ1-5|TRBV6-2/TRBV6-3
CASSPTKTGWLPQHF
TGTGCCAGCAGTCCTACGAAGACAGGGTGGTTGCCCCAGCATTTT
>NA|few|TRBJ2-7|TRBV7-6
CASLPGAGRGYEQYF
TGTGCCAGCCTCCCCGGGGCAGGGAGAGGTTACGAGCAGTACTTC
>TRBD1|NA|TRBJ1-3|TRBV12-3/TRBV12-4
CASRTGATGNTIYF
TGTGCCAGCAGGACAGGGGCGACTGGAAACACCATATATTTT
>NA|NA|TRBJ1-3|TRBV12-5
CASGLVFLGPPPGNTIYF
TGTGCTAGTGGTTTGGTATTTTTAGGTCCTCCTCCTGGAAACACCATATATTTT
>NA|NA|TRBJ2-7|TRBV6-5
CASSYGGSSDEQYF
TGTGCCAGCAGTTACGGGGGAAGTAGTGACGAGCAGTACTTC